The next 22 T cell receptor beta chains were all read from a single sample in a study of regulatory T cells in long-lasting Graves disease. Time point defined: newly diagnosed GD, antithyroid drugs for less than 3 months. The TCR library was prepared using RNA isolated from PBMCs. TCR beta libraries were built with iRepertoire HTBI primers and Arm-PCR of CDR3 regions. TCRdb re-analysed the multiplex PCR reads in MiXCR, keeping a single row per CDR3 protein. Altogether 200,000 to 250,000 distinct CDR3 sequences are present, 20% being singletons, with the ten largest covering around 14%. The input for sequencing was peripheral blood mononuclear cells (PBMCs), taken at new diagnosis, from a patient treated with antithyroid drugs. These TCRs come from a female donor with Graves disease.

About this clonotype: This likely reflects a read error, since a far larger clone is one base away. The chain combines TRBV20-1 with TRBJ2-5; perhaps TRBD2 as D (5 bases). Matching the DNA end better, TRBJ2-1 makes the J call doubtful. Germline-derived CDR1 and CDR2 are DFQATT and SNEGSKA (reference sequence). The CDR3 length is 12 residues. CDR3 sequence reads: CSARDPGGVQFF. The DNA for the CDR3 is TGCAGTGCTAGAGATCCCGGAGGTGTGCAGTTCTTC.

This clonotype was observed at least ten times. The chain links TRBV7-2 to TRBJ1-1, with D possibly being TRBD1 (6 bases). Trimming stripped 2 bases from V and 3 bases from J, with 10 bases between. The CDR3 is 14 amino acids. The germline CDR1 and CDR2 sequences are SGHTA and FQGNSA. The CDR3 reads CASSLQGTYTEAFF. In DNA, the CDR3 is TGTGCCAGCAGCTTACAGGGGACCTACACTGAAGCTTTCTTT. Supplemented by reference TRBV7-2 and TRBJ1-1, the full variable domain reads GAGVSQSPSNKVTEKGKDVELRCDPISGHTALYWYRQSLGQGLEFLIYFQGNSAPDKSGLPSDRFSAERTGGSVSTLTIQRTQQEDSAVYLCASSLQGTYTEAFFGQGTRLTVV.

The chain uses TRBV12-3 or TRBV12-4 and TRBJ1-5; no definite D call. Trimming stripped 7 bases from V and 6 bases from J, with 13 bases between. The CDR3 contains 13 residues. The CDR3 reads CASTENWGQPQHF. The CDR3 region has the DNA TGTGCCAGCACCGAGAATTGGGGTCAGCCCCAGCATTTT.

This clonotype was detected many times. The chain employs TRBV28 and TRBJ2-3; 8 bases fit TRBD2. With 4 bases clipped from V and 5 bases from J, the junction kept 11 bases outside the gene matches. This CDR3 spans 16 amino acids. Germline V gives CDR1 MDHEN, CDR2 SYDVKM. The CDR3 DNA reads as TGTGCCAGCAGTTCGTCCGCGGGGGGCCGAGGAGATACGCAGTATTTT. It translates to CASSSSAGGRGDTQYF.

The chain carries TRBV28 and TRBJ1-1; possibly TRBD1 for D (5 bases). The ends were cut back, 7 bases at V and 3 bases at J, with 9 bases in the middle. The CDR3 spans 12 residues. The V gene's germline CDR1 is MDHEN and CDR2 SYDVKM. The CDR3 loop is CASTSGYTEAFF. In DNA form, the CDR3 reads TGTGCCAGCACCTCAGGGTACACTGAAGCTTTCTTT.

This clonotype has only a few counts. The gene calls are TRBV24-1 and TRBJ1-5, with TRBD1 matching over 7 bases. The ends lost 3 bases at V and 5 bases at J; junction bases unmatched: 3. Germline values: CDR1 KGHDR, CDR2 SFDVKD. This CDR3 region has 14 residues. This CDR3 reads CATSDTGAHQPQHF. The CDR3 nucleotides are TGTGCCACCAGTGATACAGGGGCTCATCAGCCCCAGCATTTT.

This chain joins TRBV3-1 and TRBJ1-4, with a weak D call TRBD1 (5 bases). CDR1 and CDR2 from the germline V gene are LGHDT and YNNKEL (reference sequence). There are 13 residues in the CDR3. V dropped 5 bases and J dropped 8 bases, with 12 bases sitting between them. CDR3 nucleotide sequence: TGTGCCAGCAGCTCAGGGTTAGGGGAAAAACTGTTTTTT. Its translation is CASSSGLGEKLFF.

This clonotype appeared many times. V gene TRBV18 combines with J gene TRBJ2-5; 10 bases line up with TRBD2. The CDR3 runs 13 residues. Germline loops: CDR1 KGHSH, CDR2 LQKENI. Trimming cost V 8 bases and J 1 base; bases outside gene matches: 1. The CDR3 bases are TGTGCCAGCAGGACTAGCGGCCAAGAGACCCAGTACTTC. Its protein product is CASRTSGQETQYF.

This clonotype occurred a few times. One base away lies a much larger clone, so this may be a sequencing read error. DNA of the CDR3: TGTGCCAGCAGCTTAGTAAGGCGTGGGGACGCTGAAGCTTTCTTT. Protein: CASSLVRRGDAEAFF. This chain connects TRBV7-2 to TRBJ1-1, with D perhaps matching TRBD1 (5 bases). This CDR3 has 15 amino acids. V was clipped by 1 base and J by 6 bases, with 15 bases between them. Per the germline V gene, CDR1 is SGHTA and CDR2 is FQGNSA.

This clonotype has ten or more counts. This sequence joins TRBV12-3 or TRBV12-4 and TRBJ1-1; 7 bases align to TRBD1. V was clipped by 3 bases and J by 5 bases; unmatched bases: 6. The CDR3 totals 14 residues. The CDR3 region has the DNA TGTGCCAGCAGTTTTCAGGGGGGCGGGACTGAAGCTTTCTTT. Protein: CASSFQGGGTEAFF.

Ten or more counts support this clonotype. The rearrangement uses TRBV7-2 and TRBJ1-2; maybe TRBD1 (6 bases). Germline CDR1 SGHTA, CDR2 FQGNSA. The CDR3 is 13 amino acids. Trimming shortened V by 2 bases and J by 7 bases, and 11 bases separated the two germline ends. CDR3 sequence (DNA): TGTGCCAGCAGCTTAAGTACAGGGCTTGGCTACACCTTC. Translation: CASSLSTGLGYTF.

CDR3 region: CATSSLGGSAYEQYF. The CDR3 nucleotides read TGTGCCACCAGCAGCTTAGGGGGATCGGCATACGAGCAGTACTTC. The chain carries TRBV15 and TRBJ2-7, with a possible D match to TRBD1 (6 bases). V shed 3 bases and J shed 4 bases, with 16 bases lying between them. The CDR3 is made up of 15 amino acids. The V gene's germline CDR1 is LNHNV and CDR2 YYDKDF (reference sequence). Using reference TRBV15 and TRBJ2-7 for the parts outside the CDR3, the full variable domain is DAMVIQNPRYQVTQFGKPVTLSCSQTLNHNVMYWYQQKSSQAPKLLFHYYDKDFNNEADTPDNFQSRRPNTSFCFLDIRSPGLGDTAMYLCATSSLGGSAYEQYFGPGTRLTVT.

This sequence joins TRBV14 and TRBJ1-1, with D maybe TRBD1 (6 bases). The CDR3 is 16 residues long. Germline V gene lookup returns CDR1 SGHDN and CDR2 FVKESK. V lost 1 base to trimming and J lost 1 base, with 13 bases between them. The CDR3 spells CASSQGGAGRNTEAFF. CDR3 DNA: TGTGCCAGCAGCCAAGGGGGGGCAGGGAGGAACACTGAAGCTTTCTTT.

This clonotype was counted at least ten times. This chain links TRBV4-1 with TRBJ2-7; D is uncertain. The CDR3 spans 15 residues. The germline CDR1 and CDR2 sequences are MGHRA and YSYEKL. Trimming removed 6 bases at V and 0 bases at J, with 15 bases between. CDR3 bases: TGCGCCAGCAGGATAGAAGCAAGAAGCTCCTACGAGCAGTACTTC. Translated: CASRIEARSSYEQYF.

This clonotype has only one observation. This may stem from a read error, because a much larger clone lies one nucleotide away. The chain joins TRBV9 to TRBJ2-1; 10 bases fit TRBD2. Trimming removed 7 bases from V and 10 bases from J; junction bases left unmatched: 11. CDR3 size: 14 residues. Germline-derived CDR1 and CDR2 are SGDLS and YYNGEE. Here the CDR3 DNA reads TGTGCCAGCGCCCGGTCTAGCGGGAGTTACGAGCAGTTCTTC. It encodes CASARSSGSYEQFF.

The chain links TRBV14 to TRBJ2-5, with TRBD2 identical over 12 bases. The CDR3 is 18 amino acids. V was pared by 3 bases and J by 5 bases, with 13 bases of the junction left unmatched. Germline V gives CDR1 SGHDN, CDR2 FVKESK. The CDR3 loop is CASSHQRTSGKGGETQYF. The DNA for the CDR3 is TGTGCCAGCAGCCACCAAAGGACTAGCGGGAAGGGCGGGGAGACCCAGTACTTC.

The chain employs TRBV28 and TRBJ1-1; no definite D call. V was trimmed by 2 bases and J by 6 bases, leaving 7 bases between them. Per germline, CDR1 MDHEN and CDR2 SYDVKM. CDR3 length equals 12 residues. The CDR3 spells CASSLTQSEAFF. The CDR3 DNA reads as TGTGCCAGCAGTTTAACCCAGTCTGAAGCTTTCTTT.

V and J are TRBV2 and TRBJ1-2, with a weak D call TRBD1 (5 bases). Germline CDR1 reads SNHLY; CDR2 reads FYNNEI. The CDR3 is 12 amino acids. Trimming removed 6 bases from V and 4 bases from J, with 9 bases in between. The CDR3 nucleotides are TGTGCCAGCAGGGTGACAGCCTATGGCTACACCTTC. Its protein product is CASRVTAYGYTF.

With regard to this clonotype: One base separates it from a far larger clone, so it is likely a read error. The CDR3 DNA reads TGTGCCAGCAGCTCGGGGGTCGATTGGTCCAATGAGCGGTTCTTC. Amino acids: CASSSGVDWSNERFF. The J gene is TRBJ2-1, the V gene TRBV7-9; possible D gene TRBD2, 6 bases. CDR3 length: 15 amino acids. Germline CDR1 is SEHNR and CDR2 is FQNEAQ (reference sequence).

This clonotype was observed many times. The rearrangement links TRBV20-1 to TRBJ1-1; unclear D gene. The ends were cut back, 5 bases at V and 0 bases at J, with 19 bases in the middle. This CDR3 is 16 amino acids long. The germline CDR1 and CDR2 sequences are DFQATT and SNEGSKA (reference sequence). The DNA of the CDR3 is TGCAGTGCTGATCGGATGGCACATCTCATGAACACTGAAGCTTTCTTT. This encodes CSADRMAHLMNTEAFF.

The chain carries TRBV6-2 or TRBV6-3 and TRBJ2-7; TRBD2 matches 9 bases. Germline CDR1 is MNHEY and CDR2 is SVGEGT. V shed 0 bases and J 4 bases; nucleotides not matched to a gene: 10. The CDR3 has 17 amino acids. CDR3 region: CASSYSGSSGSFYEQYF. CDR3 sequence (DNA): TGTGCCAGCAGTTACTCGGGGAGTAGCGGGAGTTTTTACGAGCAGTACTTC.

The table lists this clonotype with many counts. The rearrangement joins TRBV5-1 to TRBJ2-5; D not certain. CDR1 is SGHRS and CDR2 is YFSETQ in the germline V gene. This CDR3 is 16 amino acids long. Trimming pared 1 base from V and 1 base from J, leaving 14 bases between. The CDR3 is CASSLKASQGQETQYF. As DNA, the CDR3 is TGCGCCAGCAGCTTGAAGGCTAGTCAAGGCCAAGAGACCCAGTACTTC.